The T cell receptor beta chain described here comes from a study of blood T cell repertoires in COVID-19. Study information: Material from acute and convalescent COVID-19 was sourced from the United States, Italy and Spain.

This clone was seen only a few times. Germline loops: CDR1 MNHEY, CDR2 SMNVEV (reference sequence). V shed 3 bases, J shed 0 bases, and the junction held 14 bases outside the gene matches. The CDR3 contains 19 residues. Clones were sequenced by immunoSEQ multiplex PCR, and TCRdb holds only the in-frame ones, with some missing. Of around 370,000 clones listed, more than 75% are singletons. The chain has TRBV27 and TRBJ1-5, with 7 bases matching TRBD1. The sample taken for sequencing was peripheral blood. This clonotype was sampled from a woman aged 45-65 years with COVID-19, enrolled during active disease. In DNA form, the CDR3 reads TGTGCCAGCAGTTTCAGGGCCCGTGCAGGGGGTTATAGCAATCAGCCCCAGCATTTT. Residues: CASSFRARAGGYSNQPQHF.